This T cell receptor beta chain was documented in a study of blood T cell repertoires in COVID-19 (dated by TCRdb to 2020 to 2022). For the study in its entirety: Collaborator samples came from the United States, Italy and Spain and covered acute and convalescent phases of COVID-19. The prospective study material was composed of cDNA or gDNA derived from T cells, B-cell-depleted T cells, or PBMCs. Subjects who had been exposed to COVID-19, were actively infected with it, or had recovered from it provided the deeply sampled blood TCRbeta repertoires that made up the dataset. A freely available public database, intended as a resource for researchers studying the immune response to SARS-CoV-2, is where the repertoires were released. Samples were obtained from the ongoing ImmuneRACE study (first 160 participants) and from 1,000 to 1,500 subjects provided by 6 global collaborators. The sample metadata nearly always contained a de-identified subject ID, COVID-19 status, age in years and sex. Where HLA class I and class II types were available, the types were taken from metadata supplied by the sample provider, not from assay-based typing.

About this clone itself: It has no known antigen specificity. No much larger clone is present one base from it, and per-base qualities are unavailable.

The immunoSEQ Assay, a bias-controlled multiplex PCR, was used to amplify TCRbeta CDR3 regions from genomic DNA. Per the authors' processing: Nucleated cell counts per sample were estimated from amplification of reference gene primers within the assay. To quantify the absolute abundance of each unique TCRbeta CDR3 rearrangement, sequence reads were collapsed and filtered. For each sample, productive Simpson clonality was calculated as the square root of Simpson's diversity index over productive rearrangements. Entries here come from immuneACCESS through TCRdb and include only in-frame sequences with V and J called. Some clones fail to appear in such tables; in the studies checked, an unresolved V gene covers under half of the shortfall, and the cause of the remainder is unknown. Clone size and V and J calls were adopted from that table, with D and trimming inferred from the DNA. The sample yields 65,000 to 75,000 clones; about four fifths were counted once. The ten largest clones capture around 20% of the sample.

Whole blood was collected in K2EDTA tubes by collaborating institutions according to the institutions' own protocols. Collaborator samples were shipped for TCRbeta analysis as frozen whole blood, isolated PBMCs, or DNA extracted from either sample type. Findings and caveats that apply to the study as a whole: Clinical and demographic metadata were provided uncurated, with the amount varying by source and participant.

The junction shows trimming of 5 bases on V and 8 bases on J, plus 14 bases between the germline ends. The CDR3, from cysteine to phenylalanine, totals 13 residues. The kept DNA is CDR3 alone, 39 bases in frame from the first base. Per the germline V gene, KGHDR is the CDR1 and SFDVKD is the CDR2. This chain is built from TRBV24-1 and TRBJ1-2, and the D gene may be TRBD1, 6 bases matching. This clonotype was obtained from a man in his 70s with acute or convalescent COVID-19. Sequencing was carried out using peripheral blood. The bases are TGTGCCACCAGTGGTCAGGGGATGGGGGGCTACACCTTC. This codes for CATSGQGMGGYTF.